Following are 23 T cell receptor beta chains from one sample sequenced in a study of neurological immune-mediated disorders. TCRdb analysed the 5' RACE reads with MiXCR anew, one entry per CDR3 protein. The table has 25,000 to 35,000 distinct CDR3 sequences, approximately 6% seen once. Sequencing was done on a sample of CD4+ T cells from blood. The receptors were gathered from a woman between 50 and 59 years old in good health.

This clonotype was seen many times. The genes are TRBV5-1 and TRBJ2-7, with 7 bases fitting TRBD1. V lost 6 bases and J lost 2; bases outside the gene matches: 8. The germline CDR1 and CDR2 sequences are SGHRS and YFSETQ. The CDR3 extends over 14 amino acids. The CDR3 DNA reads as TGCGCCAGCACGACAGGGTTGGACCCCTACGAGCAGTACTTC. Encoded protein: CASTTGLDPYEQYF.

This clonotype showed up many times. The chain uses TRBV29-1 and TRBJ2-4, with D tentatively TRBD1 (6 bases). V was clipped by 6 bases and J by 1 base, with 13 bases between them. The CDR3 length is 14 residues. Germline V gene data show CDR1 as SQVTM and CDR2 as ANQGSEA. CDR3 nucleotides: TGCAGCGTGTCAGGGGAAGGGGCCAAAAACATTCAGTACTTC. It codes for CSVSGEGAKNIQYF.

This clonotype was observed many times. CDR3 sequence (DNA): TGCAGTGCTAGTCTGAGTGCAGGGATAAGTTCACCCCTCCACTTT. Residues: CSASLSAGISSPLHF. The gene calls are TRBV20-1 and TRBJ1-6; D is perhaps TRBD1 (5 bases). CDR1 DFQATT and CDR2 SNEGSKA come from the germline V gene (reference sequence). The length of the CDR3 is 15 residues. V was trimmed by 3 bases and J by 9 bases, leaving 18 bases between them.

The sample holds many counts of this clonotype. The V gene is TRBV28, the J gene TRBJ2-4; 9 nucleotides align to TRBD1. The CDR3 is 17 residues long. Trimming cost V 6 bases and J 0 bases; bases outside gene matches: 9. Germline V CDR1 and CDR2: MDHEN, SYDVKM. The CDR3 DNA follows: TGTGCCAGCAGGCCCTCACAGGGGGCGCGAGCCAAAAACATTCAGTACTTC. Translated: CASRPSQGARAKNIQYF.

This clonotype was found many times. CDR3 protein: CASSSGQVNTEAFF. In DNA form, the CDR3 reads TGCGCCAGCAGCTCTGGACAGGTGAACACTGAAGCTTTCTTT. This chain connects TRBV5-1 to TRBJ1-1, with 7 positions matching TRBD1. There are 14 residues in the CDR3. The ends lost 3 bases at V and 0 bases at J; junction bases unmatched: 2. CDR1 is SGHRS, CDR2 YFSETQ, per germline.

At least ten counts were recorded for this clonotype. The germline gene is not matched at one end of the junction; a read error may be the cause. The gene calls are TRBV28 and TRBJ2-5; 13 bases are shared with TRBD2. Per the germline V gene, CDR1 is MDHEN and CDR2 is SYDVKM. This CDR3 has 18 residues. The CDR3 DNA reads TGTGTCAGCAGGGACCTCGAGGGACTAGCGGGACCTAGGGAGACCCAGTACTTC. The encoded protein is CVSRDLEGLAGPRETQYF.

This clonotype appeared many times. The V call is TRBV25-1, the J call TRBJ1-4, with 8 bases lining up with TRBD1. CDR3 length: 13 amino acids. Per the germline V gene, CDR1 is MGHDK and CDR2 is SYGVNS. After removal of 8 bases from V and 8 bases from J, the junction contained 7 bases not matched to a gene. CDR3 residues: CASAKTGVEKLFF. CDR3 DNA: TGTGCCAGCGCTAAGACAGGGGTGGAAAAACTGTTTTTT.

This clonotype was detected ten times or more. CDR3 bases: TGTGCCAGCAGTTACACTTACCCGGGTGGAGCCACACTGTACGAGCAGTACTTC. Translated: CASSYTYPGGATLYEQYF. The chain is built from TRBV6-5 and TRBJ2-7; D not resolved. From germline, CDR1 is MNHEY and CDR2 SVGAGI. This CDR3 comprises 18 residues. V gave up 2 bases and J gave up 4 bases, with 24 bases separating them.

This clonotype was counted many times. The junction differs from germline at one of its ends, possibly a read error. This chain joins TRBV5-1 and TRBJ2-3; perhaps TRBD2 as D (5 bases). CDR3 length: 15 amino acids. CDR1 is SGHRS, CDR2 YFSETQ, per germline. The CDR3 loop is CASSLAGGDTDTQYF. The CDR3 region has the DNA TGCGCCAGCAGCTTGGCAGGAGGTGACACAGACACGCAGTATTTT. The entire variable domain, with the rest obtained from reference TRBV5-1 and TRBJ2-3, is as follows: KAGVTQTPRYLIKTRGQQVTLSCSPISGHRSVSWYQQTPGQGLQFLFEYFSETQRNKGNFPGRFSGRQFSNSRSEMNVSTLELGDSALYLCASSLAGGDTDTQYFGPGTRLTVL.

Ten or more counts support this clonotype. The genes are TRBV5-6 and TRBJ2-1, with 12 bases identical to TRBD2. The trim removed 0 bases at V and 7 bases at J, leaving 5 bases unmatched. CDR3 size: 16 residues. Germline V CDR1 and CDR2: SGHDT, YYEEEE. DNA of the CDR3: TGTGCCAGCAGCTTGGAACTACTAGCGGGAGGTAATGAGCAGTTCTTC. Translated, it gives CASSLELLAGGNEQFF.

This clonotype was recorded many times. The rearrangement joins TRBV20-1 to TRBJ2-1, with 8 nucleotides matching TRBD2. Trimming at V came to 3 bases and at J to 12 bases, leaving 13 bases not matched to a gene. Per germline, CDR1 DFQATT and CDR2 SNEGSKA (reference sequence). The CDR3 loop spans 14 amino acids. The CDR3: CSASAGGGGVVQFF. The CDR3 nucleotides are TGCAGTGCTAGCGCGGGAGGTGGGGGAGTTGTGCAGTTCTTC.

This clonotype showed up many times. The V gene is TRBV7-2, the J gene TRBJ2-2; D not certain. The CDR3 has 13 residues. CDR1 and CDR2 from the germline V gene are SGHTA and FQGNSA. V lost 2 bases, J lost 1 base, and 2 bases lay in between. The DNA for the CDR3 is TGTGCCAGCAGCTTAATGAACACCGGGGAGCTGTTTTTT. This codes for CASSLMNTGELFF.

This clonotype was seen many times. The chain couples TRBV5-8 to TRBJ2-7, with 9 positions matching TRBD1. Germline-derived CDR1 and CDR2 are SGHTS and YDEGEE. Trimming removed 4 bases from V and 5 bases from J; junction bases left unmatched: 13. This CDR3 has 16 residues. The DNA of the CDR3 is TGTGCCAGCAGCGGATTTACCGGGACAGGGTCTAACGAGCAGTACTTC. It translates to CASSGFTGTGSNEQYF.

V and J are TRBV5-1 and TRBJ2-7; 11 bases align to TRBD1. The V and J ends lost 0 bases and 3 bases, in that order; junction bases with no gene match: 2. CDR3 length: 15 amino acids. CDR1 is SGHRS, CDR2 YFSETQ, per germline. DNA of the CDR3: TGCGCCAGCAGCTTGGTAGGGACAGGGGGCTACGAGCAGTACTTC. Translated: CASSLVGTGGYEQYF.

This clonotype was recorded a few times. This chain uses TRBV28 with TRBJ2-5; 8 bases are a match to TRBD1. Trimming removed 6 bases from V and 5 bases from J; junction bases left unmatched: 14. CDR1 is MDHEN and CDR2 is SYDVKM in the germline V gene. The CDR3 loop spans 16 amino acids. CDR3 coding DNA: TGTGCCAGCAGCAAACGGACAGGGAAGCAGGCGGAGACCCAGTACTTC. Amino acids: CASSKRTGKQAETQYF.

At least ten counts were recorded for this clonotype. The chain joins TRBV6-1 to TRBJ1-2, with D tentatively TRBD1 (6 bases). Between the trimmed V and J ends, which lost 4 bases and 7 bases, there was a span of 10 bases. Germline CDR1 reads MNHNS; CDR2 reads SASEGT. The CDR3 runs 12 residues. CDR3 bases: TGTGCCAGCAGTGCAGGGGATAGTGGCTACACCTTC. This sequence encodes CASSAGDSGYTF.

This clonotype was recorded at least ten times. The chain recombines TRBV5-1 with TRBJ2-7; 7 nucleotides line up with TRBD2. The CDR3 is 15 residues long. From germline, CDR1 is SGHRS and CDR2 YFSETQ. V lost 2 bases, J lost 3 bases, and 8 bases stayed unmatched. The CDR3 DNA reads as TGCGCCAGCAGCTTCATCGGCGGGAGCAGCTACGAGCAGTACTTC. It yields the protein CASSFIGGSSYEQYF.

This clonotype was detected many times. The CDR3 reads CSASPRDGTQYF. The CDR3 region has the DNA TGCAGTGCTAGTCCCCGGGACGGTACGCAGTATTTT. V is TRBV20-1 and J is TRBJ2-3; D may match TRBD1 or TRBD2 (5 bases each). Germline V CDR1 and CDR2: DFQATT, SNEGSKA (reference sequence). This CDR3 spans 12 amino acids. V gave up 3 bases and J gave up 8 bases, with 12 bases separating them.

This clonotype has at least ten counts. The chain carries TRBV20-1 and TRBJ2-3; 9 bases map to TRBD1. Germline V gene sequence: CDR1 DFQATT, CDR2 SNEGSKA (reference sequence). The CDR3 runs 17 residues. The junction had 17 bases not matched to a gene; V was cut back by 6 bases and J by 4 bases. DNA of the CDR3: TGCAGTGCGGAACGACCAGAACCGGGACAGGGAGCAGATACGCAGTATTTT. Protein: CSAERPEPGQGADTQYF.

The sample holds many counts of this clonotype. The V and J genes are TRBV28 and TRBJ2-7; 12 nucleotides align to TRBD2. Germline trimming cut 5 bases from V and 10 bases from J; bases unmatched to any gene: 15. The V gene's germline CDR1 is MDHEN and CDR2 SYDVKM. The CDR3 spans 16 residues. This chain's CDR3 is CASSPPTGLAGLRQYF. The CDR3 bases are TGTGCCAGCAGTCCTCCTACCGGACTAGCGGGACTTCGACAGTACTTC. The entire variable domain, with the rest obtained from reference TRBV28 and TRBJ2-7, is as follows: DVKVTQSSRYLVKRTGEKVFLECVQDMDHENMFWYRQDPGLGLRLIYFSYDVKMKEKGDIPEGYSVSREKKERFSLILESASTNQTSMYLCASSPPTGLAGLRQYFGPGTRLTVT.

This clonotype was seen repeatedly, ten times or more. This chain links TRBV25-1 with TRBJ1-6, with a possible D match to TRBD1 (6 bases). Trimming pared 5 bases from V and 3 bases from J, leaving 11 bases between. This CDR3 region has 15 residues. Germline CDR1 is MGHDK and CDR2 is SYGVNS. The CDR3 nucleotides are TGTGCCAGCAGTCCCACAGGGATCTATAATTCACCCCTCCACTTT. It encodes CASSPTGIYNSPLHF.

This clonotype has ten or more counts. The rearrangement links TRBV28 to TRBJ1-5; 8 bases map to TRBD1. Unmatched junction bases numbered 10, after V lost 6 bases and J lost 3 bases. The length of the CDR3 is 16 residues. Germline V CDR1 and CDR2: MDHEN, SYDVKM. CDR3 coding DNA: TGTGCCAGCAGAAGCGGACAGGGTAAAGTCAATCAGCCCCAGCATTTT. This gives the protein CASRSGQGKVNQPQHF.

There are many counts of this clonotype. The DNA of the CDR3 is TGTGCCAGCAGCCAGGACAGCCTCTACGAGCAGTACTTC. Translating it yields CASSQDSLYEQYF. V is TRBV7-8 and J is TRBJ2-7, with a possible D match to TRBD1 (6 bases). Germline V gene sequence: CDR1 SGHVS, CDR2 FQNEAQ. The V end was cut by 5 bases, the J end by 3 bases, with 11 bases between. The CDR3 consists of 13 residues.